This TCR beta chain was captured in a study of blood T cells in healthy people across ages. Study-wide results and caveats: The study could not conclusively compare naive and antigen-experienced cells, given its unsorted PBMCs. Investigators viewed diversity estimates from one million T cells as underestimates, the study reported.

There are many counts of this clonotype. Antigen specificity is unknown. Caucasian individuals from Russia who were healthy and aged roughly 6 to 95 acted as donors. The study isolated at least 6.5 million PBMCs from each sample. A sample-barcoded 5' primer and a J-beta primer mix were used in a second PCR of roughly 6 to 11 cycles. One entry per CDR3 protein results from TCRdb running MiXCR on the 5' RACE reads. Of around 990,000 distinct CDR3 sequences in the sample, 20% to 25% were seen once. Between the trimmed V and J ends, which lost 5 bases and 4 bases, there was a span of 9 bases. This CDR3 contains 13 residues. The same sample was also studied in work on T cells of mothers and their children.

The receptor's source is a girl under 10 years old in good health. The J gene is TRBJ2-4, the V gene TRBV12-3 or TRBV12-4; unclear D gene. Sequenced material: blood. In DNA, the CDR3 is TGTGCCAGCAGTCAAAATGGGAAAAACATTCAGTACTTC. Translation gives CASSQNGKNIQYF.